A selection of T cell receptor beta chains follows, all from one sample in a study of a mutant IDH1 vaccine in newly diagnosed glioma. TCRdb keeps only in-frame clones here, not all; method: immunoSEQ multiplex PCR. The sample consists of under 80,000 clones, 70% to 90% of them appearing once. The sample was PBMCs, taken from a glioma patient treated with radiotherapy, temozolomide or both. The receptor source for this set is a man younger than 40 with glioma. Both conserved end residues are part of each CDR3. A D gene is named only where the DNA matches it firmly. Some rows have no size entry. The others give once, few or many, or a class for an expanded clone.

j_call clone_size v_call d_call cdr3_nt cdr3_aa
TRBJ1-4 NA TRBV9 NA TGTGCCAGCAGCGTAGGGTTTCGCGGGAATGAAAAACTGTTTTTT CASSVGFRGNEKLFF
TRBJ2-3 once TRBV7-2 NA TGTGCCAGCAGCACCCGAGGGGCCAGGAGAAACTTTGGAACGCAGTATTTT CASSTRGARRNFGTQYF
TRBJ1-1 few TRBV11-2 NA TGTGCCAGCAGCTTTACAGGGATCCCTGAAGCTTTCTTT CASSFTGIPEAFF
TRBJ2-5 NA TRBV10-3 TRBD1 TGTGCCATCAGTGGCGGACAGGGGATCGAAGGGACCCAGTACTTC CAISGGQGIEGTQYF
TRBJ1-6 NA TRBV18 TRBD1 TGTGCCAGCTCACGACCGGGACAGTATAATTCACCCCTCCACTTT CASSRPGQYNSPLHF
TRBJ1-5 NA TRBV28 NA TGTGCCAGCACCGGGAGGAGCAATCAGCCCCAGCATTTT CASTGRSNQPQHF
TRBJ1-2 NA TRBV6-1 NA TGTGCCAGCAGTGTTAACTTAAACTATGGCTACACCTTC CASSVNLNYGYTF
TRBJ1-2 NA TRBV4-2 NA TGTGCCAGCAGCCGGGACAACGATTATGGCTACACCTTC CASSRDNDYGYTF
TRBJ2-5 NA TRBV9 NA TGTGCCAGCAGCGTAGATGAGACCCAGTACTTC CASSVDETQYF
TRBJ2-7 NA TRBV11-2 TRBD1 TGTGCCAGCAGCTCCGTCCGGGACAGGGGTTGGTACGAGCAGTACTTC CASSSVRDRGWYEQYF